The 9 T cell receptor beta chains presented below share a single source sample, sequenced in a study of control samples from healthy donors and cancer patients. The protocol was immunoSEQ multiplex PCR, while the TCRdb copy is restricted to in-frame clones and leaves out a portion. This table has about 80,000 clones, around nine tenths appearing once. Sequenced input: blood. The receptor source for this set is a man between 45 and 60 years old in good health.

The rearrangement joins TRBV19 to TRBJ1-6; D remains unclear. The CDR3 covers 14 residues. V was shortened by 10 bases and J by 0 bases, with 10 bases between the two germline ends. Germline lookup yields CDR1 LNHDA and CDR2 SQIVND (reference sequence). The CDR3 reads CATEDLSYNSPLHF. DNA for the CDR3: TGTGCCACTGAAGATCTCTCCTATAATTCACCCCTCCACTTT.

The chain links TRBV28 to TRBJ1-2; 7 bases fit TRBD1. With 6 bases clipped from V and 1 base from J, the junction kept 5 bases outside the gene matches. The CDR3 has 14 residues. In germline, CDR1 is MDHEN, CDR2 SYDVKM. CDR3 loop: CASSTGQINYGYTF. In nucleotides, the CDR3 is TGTGCCAGCAGCACGGGACAGATTAACTATGGCTACACCTTC.

The V gene is TRBV28, the J gene TRBJ2-3, with 7 bases fitting TRBD2. There are 15 residues in the CDR3. Losses at the gene ends were 3 bases for V and 3 bases for J; bases not matched to a gene: 6. CDR1 MDHEN and CDR2 SYDVKM come from the germline V gene. DNA for the CDR3: TGTGCCAGCAGTTTCTACGGGGGGAAGACAGATACGCAGTATTTT. Amino acids: CASSFYGGKTDTQYF.

The chain is built from TRBV19 and TRBJ1-4; D gene ambiguous. The CDR3 consists of 14 residues. V was pared by 8 bases and J by 3 bases, with 13 bases between. Germline V gives CDR1 LNHDA, CDR2 SQIVND (reference sequence). The CDR3 DNA is TGTGCCAGTGCCGACGGAGGCCCTAATGAAAAACTGTTTTTT. Its translation is CASADGGPNEKLFF.

The gene calls are TRBV19 and TRBJ1-1; D ambiguous. The germline CDR1 and CDR2 sequences are LNHDA and SQIVND (reference sequence). The CDR3 consists of 13 residues. V dropped 4 bases and J dropped 6 bases, with 12 bases sitting between them. The CDR3 is CASSTHRVAEAFF. The CDR3, as DNA: TGTGCCAGTAGTACTCACCGAGTTGCTGAAGCTTTCTTT.

The chain has TRBV6-1 and TRBJ1-1; D is uncertain. The germline V and J ends were trimmed by 2 bases and 5 bases, with 12 bases remaining between them. CDR3 length: 14 amino acids. Germline V gives CDR1 MNHNS, CDR2 SASEGT. Here the CDR3 reads CASSEPQEGTEAFF. DNA for the CDR3: TGTGCCAGCAGTGAACCGCAGGAGGGAACTGAAGCTTTCTTT.

The chain employs TRBV7-8 and TRBJ2-3, with TRBD2 matching over 8 bases. The CDR3 is 17 amino acids. Germline V lookup: CDR1 SGHVS, CDR2 FQNEAQ. The J segment lost 2 bases and the V segment lost 5 bases, leaving 12 bases of the junction unmatched. The CDR3 protein is CASSPFLGGGNTDTQYF. DNA of the CDR3: TGTGCCAGCAGCCCCTTCCTGGGCGGGGGGAACACAGATACGCAGTATTTT.

The CDR3 protein is CASEAGAYNEQFF. DNA for the CDR3: TGCGCCAGTGAAGCGGGGGCCTACAATGAGCAGTTCTTC. The V and J genes are TRBV10-2 and TRBJ2-1, with TRBD2 matching 8 bases. J lost 2 bases, V lost 9 bases, and 3 bases had no gene match. The CDR3 is made up of 13 amino acids. Germline V CDR1 and CDR2: WSHSY, SAAADI.

The chain employs TRBV13 and TRBJ1-2, with D maybe TRBD1 (5 bases). The germline V gene has CDR1 PRHDT and CDR2 FYEKMQ (reference sequence). Trimming stripped 1 base from V and 4 bases from J, with 10 bases between. The CDR3 has 14 residues. Here the CDR3 reads CASSLDGGTYGYTF. CDR3 DNA: TGTGCCAGCAGCTTAGATGGGGGAACCTATGGCTACACCTTC.